Included here is one T cell receptor beta chain sequence, with context. Its antigen is currently unknown. These data come from a study of radiotherapy plus CTLA-4 blockade in lung cancer. About the study: Objective responses emerged in around 19% of patients, and around 31% attained disease control. General study points: Early blood T cell clone dynamics, with interferon-beta, were reported to best predict response. Blood saw expansion of tumor-derived TCR clones after radiotherapy plus ipilimumab.

Profiling relied on immunoSEQ multiplex PCR, and the TCRdb table lists in-frame clones only, not all of them. The sample has roughly 75,000 clones; roughly four fifths are singletons. V dropped 3 bases and J dropped 3; count of bases not matched to a gene: 7. Germline assignment: CDR1 LNHDA and CDR2 SQIVND (reference sequence). This CDR3 is built from 15 residues. This chain uses TRBV19 with TRBJ1-2; 7 bases align to TRBD1. The source of this sequence is a human donor with non-small cell lung cancer who had stable disease on radiotherapy plus ipilimumab. Source: peripheral blood, taken from a patient treated with radiotherapy plus ipilimumab. The CDR3 region is CASSIDRDSDYGYTF. CDR3 coding DNA: TGTGCCAGTAGTATCGACAGGGACTCGGACTATGGCTACACCTTC.